Listed here are 29 T cell receptor beta chains from one sample, sequenced in a study of beta chain bispecific antibodies for T cell cancers. These TCRs' antigens remain unknown. Study results and limitations: Normal T cells contributed less of the targeted TRBV signal than the leukemia cells did.

TCRdb itself ran the 5' RACE reads through MiXCR, one entry per CDR3 protein. Among over 20,000 distinct CDR3 sequences listed, 2.6% were seen once. Blood mononuclear cells were expanded for two to three days using either OKT3 anti-CD3 antibody or CD3/CD28 beads. Specimen: healthy donor T cells cultured with leukemia cells. These receptors came from a human donor in good health. Some clones in this sample may be carry-over from other donors' samples.

This clonotype occurred a few times. The chain employs TRBV30 and TRBJ2-2; D possibly uses TRBD1 or TRBD2 (5 bases each). V lost 1 base and J 1 base, leaving 7 bases between the germline ends. The CDR3 sequence is 14 residues long. Looked up from germline, CDR1 is GTSNPN and CDR2 is SVGIG (reference sequence). CDR3 residues: CAWSGGMNTGELFF. DNA of the CDR3: TGTGCCTGGAGTGGGGGGATGAACACCGGGGAGCTGTTTTTT. Full variable domain (missing parts from reference TRBV30 and TRBJ2-2): SQTIHQWPATLVQPVGSPLSLECTVEGTSNPNLYWYRQAAGRGLQLLFYSVGIGQISSEVPQNLSASRPQDRQFILSSKKLLLSDSGFYLCAWSGGMNTGELFFGEGSRLTVL.

This clonotype was detected many times. V and J are TRBV2 and TRBJ1-5; D ambiguous. The CDR3 consists of 15 residues. Trimming took 6 bases from V and 4 from J, leaving 16 bases between them. The germline CDR1 and CDR2 sequences are SNHLY and FYNNEI. The CDR3 loop reads CASSERVFINQPQHF. Here the CDR3 DNA reads TGTGCCAGCAGCGAAAGGGTTTTTATTAATCAGCCCCAGCATTTT.

This clonotype was counted at least ten times. The chain uses TRBV11-2 and TRBJ2-7, with D perhaps TRBD1 (5 bases). Per the germline V gene, CDR1 is SGHAT and CDR2 is FQNNGV. Trimming shortened V by 6 bases and J by 6 bases, and 18 bases separated the two germline ends. The CDR3 has 14 amino acids. The CDR3 DNA reads as TGTGCCAGCAGTGATTCAGGGCGTTGGCCCGAGCAGTACTTC. It codes for CASSDSGRWPEQYF.

This clonotype occurred many times. V and J are TRBV11-2 and TRBJ2-3, with D uncertain. Trimming left V 0 bases short and J 2 bases short, with 3 bases between. The length of the CDR3 is 13 residues. From germline, CDR1 is SGHAT and CDR2 FQNNGV. This CDR3 is CASSLEFTDTQYF. The CDR3 DNA follows: TGTGCCAGCAGCTTAGAGTTCACAGATACGCAGTATTTT.

This chain links TRBV6-1 with TRBJ1-2; D is undetermined. The CDR3 covers 15 residues. Germline V gene lookup returns CDR1 MNHNS and CDR2 SASEGT. V lost 0 bases, J lost 5 bases, and 13 bases lay in between. CDR3 loop: CASSEARDFDYGYTF. The CDR3 bases are TGTGCCAGCAGTGAAGCGCGAGATTTCGATTATGGCTACACCTTC.

This clonotype was found many times. The chain employs TRBV27 and TRBJ2-1; D possibly corresponds to TRBD1 (7 bases). CDR1 is MNHEY and CDR2 is SMNVEV in the germline V gene (reference sequence). The CDR3 spans 16 residues. The V end was cut by 6 bases, the J end by 2 bases, with 17 bases between. The CDR3: CASSHQTGRTYNEQFF. Written as DNA, the CDR3 is TGTGCCAGCAGCCATCAGACAGGGAGGACCTACAATGAGCAGTTCTTC.

This clonotype has at least ten counts. The J gene is TRBJ2-3, the V gene TRBV27; D is unclear. CDR3 length equals 15 residues. The V end lost 5 bases, the J end lost 2 bases, and 14 bases lay between the germline ends. Germline V gene lookup returns CDR1 MNHEY and CDR2 SMNVEV (reference sequence). The CDR3 DNA is TGTGCCAGCAGTCCGTTAGTTGAAGACACAGATACGCAGTATTTT. Protein sequence: CASSPLVEDTDTQYF.

At least ten counts were recorded for this clonotype. This chain uses TRBV5-1 with TRBJ1-1; 8 bases are shared with TRBD1. In germline, CDR1 is SGHRS, CDR2 YFSETQ. This CDR3 contains 15 residues. Trimming removed 5 bases from V and 1 base from J; junction bases left unmatched: 7. The CDR3 here is CASRTGGYANTEAFF. The CDR3, as DNA: TGCGCCAGCAGAACAGGGGGTTACGCGAACACTGAAGCTTTCTTT.

This clonotype was seen at least ten times. This chain connects TRBV7-8 to TRBJ2-3, with 7 bases identical to TRBD2. Germline CDR1 reads SGHVS; CDR2 reads FQNEAQ. Losses at the gene ends were 5 bases for V and 2 bases for J; bases not matched to a gene: 7. This CDR3 is built from 15 residues. The CDR3 nucleotides read TGTGCCAGCAGCCCCCGCGGGGGTTCCACAGATACGCAGTATTTT. Translation: CASSPRGGSTDTQYF.

This clonotype was recorded many times. The chain combines TRBV10-3 with TRBJ1-4; D not resolved. The CDR3 spans 17 residues. Trimming shortened V by 2 bases and J by 0 bases, and 13 bases separated the two germline ends. From germline, CDR1 is ENHRY and CDR2 SYGVKD. The CDR3 loop is CAISEGGEGATNEKLFF. CDR3 sequence (DNA): TGTGCCATCAGTGAGGGCGGAGAAGGAGCAACTAATGAAAAACTGTTTTTT.

This clonotype is deemed medium-sized. This rearrangement joins TRBV27 to TRBJ1-5; D ambiguous. This CDR3 has 14 residues. The V and J ends lost 2 bases and 1 base respectively, with 6 bases between them. The V gene's germline CDR1 is MNHEY and CDR2 SMNVEV (reference sequence). CDR3 residues: CASSLMGSNQPQHF. The DNA for the CDR3 is TGTGCCAGCAGTTTAATGGGAAGCAATCAGCCCCAGCATTTT.

The sample holds many counts of this clonotype. The J gene is TRBJ2-5, the V gene TRBV5-5, with D tentatively TRBD1 (5 bases). The CDR3 extends over 14 amino acids. Deletions cut 0 bases from V and 3 bases from J, with 9 bases between. Germline V gene sequence: CDR1 SGHKS, CDR2 YYEKEE (reference sequence). The CDR3 DNA reads TGTGCCAGCAGCTTGGGACAGTCGGAAGAGACCCAGTACTTC. Its translation is CASSLGQSEETQYF.

This clonotype was seen many times. The V call is TRBV20-1, the J call TRBJ2-7; no clear D gene. This CDR3 spans 13 amino acids. Trimming removed 6 bases at V and 0 bases at J, with 12 bases between. Germline assignment: CDR1 DFQATT and CDR2 SNEGSKA (reference sequence). This CDR3 reads CSARLPSSYEQYF. The CDR3 nucleotides are TGCAGTGCACGACTCCCCAGCTCCTACGAGCAGTACTTC.

This clonotype was picked up many times. The rearrangement joins TRBV6-2 or TRBV6-3 to TRBJ1-1; maybe TRBD1 (5 bases). The length of the CDR3 is 15 residues. The V end lost 8 bases, the J end lost 1 base, and 17 bases lay between the germline ends. The germline V gene has CDR1 MNHEY and CDR2 SVGEGT. For the CDR3, the DNA is TGTGCCAGCGGAACAACAGGAGATAAGAACACTGAAGCTTTCTTT. Amino acids: CASGTTGDKNTEAFF.

The rearrangement uses TRBV7-9 and TRBJ2-1; 7 bases are a match to TRBD2. The CDR3 is 14 residues long. CDR1 SEHNR and CDR2 FQNEAQ come from the germline V gene (reference sequence). V lost 2 bases, J lost 7 bases, and 5 bases stayed unmatched. The CDR3 protein is CASSLIVRGNEQFF. CDR3 sequence (DNA): TGTGCCAGCAGCTTAATAGTGCGGGGGAATGAGCAGTTCTTC.

There are many counts of this clonotype. This chain joins TRBV5-1 and TRBJ2-7, with D perhaps matching TRBD1 (6 bases). With 3 bases removed from V and 1 base from J, the gap between germline ends came to 8 bases. Germline V gene data show CDR1 as SGHRS and CDR2 as YFSETQ. This CDR3 contains 13 residues. For the CDR3, the DNA is TGCGCCAGCAGCTGGACAGCTTCCTACGAGCAGTACTTC. This encodes CASSWTASYEQYF.

This clonotype was detected many times. The rearrangement joins TRBV2 to TRBJ2-1; 8 nucleotides align to TRBD2. With 6 bases clipped from V and 9 bases from J, the junction kept 10 bases outside the gene matches. Germline loops: CDR1 SNHLY, CDR2 FYNNEI. The CDR3 sequence is 14 residues long. The CDR3 DNA reads TGTGCCAGCAGCCCGCTTGCGGGGGGCAGTGAGCAGTTCTTC. Translating gives CASSPLAGGSEQFF.

This clonotype was counted at least ten times. The chain uses TRBV5-6 and TRBJ2-3, with unresolved D. The CDR3 sequence is 13 residues long. Germline CDR1 SGHDT, CDR2 YYEEEE. Trimming cost V 5 bases and J 4 bases, with 11 bases left between them. CDR3 sequence reads: CASSSGRPDTQYF. CDR3 coding DNA: TGTGCCAGCAGTTCTGGGCGTCCAGATACGCAGTATTTT.

The sample holds many counts of this clonotype. V usage is TRBV10-3 and J usage is TRBJ1-1; D uncertain. The CDR3 covers 14 residues. Per the germline V gene, CDR1 is ENHRY and CDR2 is SYGVKD. Trimming stripped 3 bases from V and 1 base from J, with 9 bases between. The CDR3 DNA sequence: TGTGCCATCAGTGAAGAAACCTCGAACACTGAAGCTTTCTTT. The encoded protein is CAISEETSNTEAFF.

This clonotype was recorded many times. CDR3 DNA sequence: TGTGCCAGCAGTTTCGGGGGGACAGGGAGTTCACCCCTCCACTTT. Translating gives CASSFGGTGSSPLHF. The gene calls are TRBV12-3 or TRBV12-4 and TRBJ1-6; TRBD1 agrees at 9 bases. The CDR3 extends over 15 amino acids. V was pared by 3 bases and J by 9 bases, with 6 bases of the junction left unmatched.

This clonotype was detected many times. V is TRBV6-5 and J is TRBJ2-5; D ambiguous. Germline V gene sequence: CDR1 MNHEY, CDR2 SVGAGI. The CDR3 consists of 15 residues. V shed 0 bases and J shed 2 bases, with 10 bases lying between them. The CDR3 loop reads CASSYSILRQETQYF. CDR3 coding DNA: TGTGCCAGCAGTTACTCGATCTTGCGGCAAGAGACCCAGTACTTC.

The table lists this clonotype with many counts. This chain links TRBV6-5 with TRBJ1-5, with 8 nucleotides matching TRBD1. Germline CDR1 is MNHEY and CDR2 is SVGAGI. This CDR3 is built from 14 residues. Trimming cost V 6 bases and J 6 bases; bases outside gene matches: 7. This CDR3 reads CASSFTGTGQPQHF. Here the CDR3 DNA reads TGTGCCAGCAGCTTTACAGGGACAGGTCAGCCCCAGCATTTT.

This clonotype has ten or more counts. Here the CDR3 reads CSAREQRLYEQYF. CDR3 DNA sequence: TGCAGTGCTAGAGAGCAAAGGCTTTACGAGCAGTACTTC. The chain uses TRBV20-1 and TRBJ2-7, with unresolved D. The CDR3 loop spans 13 amino acids. CDR1 DFQATT and CDR2 SNEGSKA come from the germline V gene (reference sequence). The ends were cut back, 0 bases at V and 4 bases at J, with 10 bases in the middle.

At least ten counts were recorded for this clonotype. CDR3: CASSPTEYSPSYEQYF. CDR3 DNA sequence: TGTGCCAGCAGCCCGACAGAATACTCCCCCTCCTACGAGCAGTACTTC. The V gene is TRBV5-8, the J gene TRBJ2-7, with D tentatively TRBD1 (5 bases). The CDR3 covers 16 residues. The germline V gene has CDR1 SGHTS and CDR2 YDEGEE. The V end lost 4 bases, the J end lost 0 bases, and 17 bases lay between the germline ends.

This clonotype was recorded at least ten times. The rearrangement joins TRBV7-2 to TRBJ1-6; a possible D gene is TRBD1 (6 bases). The V end lost 5 bases, the J end lost 0 bases, and 17 bases lay between the germline ends. CDR1 SGHTA and CDR2 FQGNSA come from the germline V gene. The CDR3 sequence is 18 residues long. CDR3 DNA: TGTGCCAGCAGCCCCCGGACAGATAAAAGCTCCTATAATTCACCCCTCCACTTT. Translated, it gives CASSPRTDKSSYNSPLHF.

This clonotype came up many times. V usage is TRBV4-1 and J usage is TRBJ2-3; TRBD2 matches 11 bases. This CDR3 has 12 amino acids. V gave up 10 bases and J gave up 12 bases; unmatched junction bases: 9. Germline CDR1 and CDR2: MGHRA and YSYEKL. This CDR3 is CATGSGGAAQYF. CDR3 sequence (DNA): TGCGCCACCGGTAGCGGGGGGGCGGCCCAGTATTTT.

This clonotype was counted only a few times. V usage is TRBV7-8 and J usage is TRBJ2-2, with a possible D match to TRBD1 (6 bases). Germline V gives CDR1 SGHVS, CDR2 FQNEAQ. CDR3 length equals 24 residues. With 1 base removed from V and 0 bases from J, the gap between germline ends came to 33 bases. The CDR3 region is CASSLGLKLSGERLKATNTGELFF. The CDR3 DNA is TGTGCCAGCAGCTTAGGATTGAAGCTTTCAGGGGAACGACTAAAGGCTACGAACACCGGGGAGCTGTTTTTT.

This clonotype was counted many times. This chain uses TRBV19 with TRBJ1-1; unclear D gene. Germline lookup yields CDR1 LNHDA and CDR2 SQIVND (reference sequence). The CDR3 is 12 amino acids. V lost 4 bases and J 1 base, leaving 4 bases between the germline ends. CDR3 nucleotide sequence: TGTGCCAGTAGTACAGGGAACACTGAAGCTTTCTTT. This sequence encodes CASSTGNTEAFF.

This clonotype is deemed medium-sized. The rearrangement links TRBV7-2 to TRBJ1-6, with TRBD1 as a possible D gene (5 bases). The germline gives CDR1 SGHTA, CDR2 FQGNSA. The CDR3 runs to 15 residues. Trimming removed 5 bases from V and 6 bases from J, with 14 bases in between. The CDR3 spells CASSRGGMGNSPLHF. Written as DNA, the CDR3 is TGTGCCAGCAGCCGGGGGGGTATGGGTAATTCACCCCTCCACTTT.